This entry is about one T cell receptor beta chain. Its antigen is currently unknown. These data come from a study of CD8+ T cells in alopecia areata. Regarding the study as a whole: Across lesional scalp, and particularly alopecia totalis/universalis, clonality surpassed that of normal scalp.

In alopecia areata patients, both lesional scalp punch biopsies and peripheral blood were collected. The germline CDR1 and CDR2 sequences are SGHRS and YFSETQ. Trimming removed 7 bases at V and 9 bases at J, with 20 bases between. The CDR3 loop spans 14 amino acids. RNA was isolated and reverse transcribed to cDNA, the sequencing template. Clones were sequenced by immunoSEQ multiplex PCR, and TCRdb holds only the in-frame ones, with some missing. The sample has about 200,000 clones; roughly 57% are singletons. The starting material was CD4+ T cells sorted from blood, obtained at week 0. The V gene is TRBV5-1, the J gene TRBJ2-1, with a tentative D call TRBD2 (6 bases). The origin of this receptor is a human donor with alopecia areata. This CDR3 reads CASGPGERVGEQFF. In DNA form, the CDR3 reads TGCGCCAGCGGGCCCGGAGAGCGGGTGGGTGAGCAGTTCTTC.